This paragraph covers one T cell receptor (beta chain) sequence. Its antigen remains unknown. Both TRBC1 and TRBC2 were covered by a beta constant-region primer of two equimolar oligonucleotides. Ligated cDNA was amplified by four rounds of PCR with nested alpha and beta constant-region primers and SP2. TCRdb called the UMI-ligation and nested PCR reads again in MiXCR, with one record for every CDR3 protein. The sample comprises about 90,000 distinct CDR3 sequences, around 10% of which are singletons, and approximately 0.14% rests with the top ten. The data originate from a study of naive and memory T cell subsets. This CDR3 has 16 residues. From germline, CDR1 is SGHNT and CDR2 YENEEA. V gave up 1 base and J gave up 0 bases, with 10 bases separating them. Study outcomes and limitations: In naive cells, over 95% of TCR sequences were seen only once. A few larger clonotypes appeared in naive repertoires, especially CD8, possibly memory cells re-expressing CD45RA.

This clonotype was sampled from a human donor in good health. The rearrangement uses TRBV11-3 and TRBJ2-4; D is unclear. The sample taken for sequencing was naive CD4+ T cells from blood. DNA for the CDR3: TGTGCCAGCAGCTTAGGGTCAGCCAAAGCCAAAAACATTCAGTACTTC. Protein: CASSLGSAKAKNIQYF. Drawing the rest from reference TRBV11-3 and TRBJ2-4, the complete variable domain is EAGVVQSPRYKIIEKKQPVAFWCNPISGHNTLYWYLQNLGQGPELLIRYENEEAVDDSQLPKDRFSAERLKGVDSTLKIQPAELGDSAVYLCASSLGSAKAKNIQYFGAGTRLSVL.